This is a list of T cell receptor beta chains from one sample in a study of blood T cell repertoires in COVID-19. Assay used: immunoSEQ multiplex PCR; TCRdb lists only in-frame clones, some missing. The sample holds 200,000 to 250,000 clones, about nine tenths seen once. The sample consisted of peripheral blood. The receptor set was obtained from a woman aged 55-70 years with acute or convalescent COVID-19. CDR3s include the opening cysteine and the closing phenylalanine or tryptophan. The D gene is left open where the match is weak. The size field is filled for only some rows; it gives once, few, many or a size class.

CDR3 | DNA | J | size | V | D
CASSYERWREQYF | TGTGCCAGCAGTTACGAGAGGTGGCGCGAGCAGTACTTC | TRBJ2-7 | - | TRBV6-5 | -
CASSASPSGGITDTQYF | TGTGCCAGCAGCGCCTCCCCTAGCGGGGGGATCACAGATACGCAGTATTTT | TRBJ2-3 | - | TRBV9 | TRBD2
CASSTYTEAFF | TGTGCCAGCAGTACTTACACTGAAGCTTTCTTT | TRBJ1-1 | - | TRBV12-3/TRBV12-4 | -
CASSESANPYNEQFF | TGCGCCAGCAGTGAGTCCGCGAACCCCTACAATGAGCAGTTCTTC | TRBJ2-1 | - | TRBV10-1 | -
CATSERGEAFF | TGTGCCACCAGTGAAAGGGGTGAAGCTTTCTTT | TRBJ1-1 | - | TRBV24-1 | -
CASSIVQGATYEQYF | TGTGCCAGTAGTATAGTGCAGGGGGCGACCTACGAGCAGTACTTC | TRBJ2-7 | - | TRBV19 | TRBD1
CAWELAGASYEQYF | TGTGCCTGGGAACTAGCGGGGGCCTCCTACGAGCAGTACTTC | TRBJ2-7 | - | TRBV30 | TRBD2
CASSHRGESQTQYF | TGTGCCAGCAGCCACCGGGGGGAGTCGCAGACCCAGTACTTC | TRBJ2-5 | - | TRBV5-4 | TRBD2
CASSYKRTDNEQFF | TGTGCCAGCAGCTATAAGCGGACCGACAATGAGCAGTTCTTC | TRBJ2-1 | - | TRBV11-3 | -
CASSPDRSSYEQYF | TGTGCCAGCAGCCCTGACAGATCTTCCTACGAGCAGTACTTC | TRBJ2-7 | once | TRBV5-6 | -
CASSSRGAAVQETQYF | TGCGCCAGCAGCTCCCGTGGGGCGGCGGTCCAAGAGACCCAGTACTTC | TRBJ2-5 | - | TRBV5-1 | -
CASSSTGGKNEQYF | TGTGCCAGCAGCTCGACAGGGGGCAAAAACGAGCAGTACTTC | TRBJ2-7 | - | TRBV7-9 | TRBD1
CASSERTARLTTYEQYF | TGTGCCAGCAGTGAAAGGACAGCCCGGCTTACGACCTACGAGCAGTACTTC | TRBJ2-7 | - | TRBV25-1 | -
CASSLMSSGANVLTF | TGTGCCAGCAGCTTGATGAGCTCTGGGGCCAACGTCCTGACTTTC | TRBJ2-6 | - | TRBV5-5 | -
CASSLRAGGAKNIQYF | TGTGCCAGCAGTTTAAGAGCCGGTGGAGCCAAAAACATTCAGTACTTC | TRBJ2-4 | once | TRBV28 | -
CASSAEGQGNTEAFF | TGTGCCAGCAGCGCCGAGGGACAGGGGAACACTGAAGCTTTCTTT | TRBJ1-1 | many | TRBV9 | TRBD1
CASSETFVQRNTIYF | TGCGCCAGCAGTGAGACCTTCGTTCAGCGGAACACCATATATTTT | TRBJ1-3 | - | TRBV10-1 | -
CASSLRGSSYNSPLHF | TGTGCCAGCAGCTTAAGAGGGAGCTCCTATAATTCACCCCTCCACTTT | TRBJ1-6 | - | TRBV5-6 | -
CASSQELAGLSYEQYF | TGCGCCAGCAGCCAAGAGTTAGCGGGGCTCTCCTACGAGCAGTACTTC | TRBJ2-7 | few | TRBV4-1 | TRBD2
CAWNPGRGQSGANVLTF | TGTGCCTGGAATCCAGGCAGGGGGCAATCCGGGGCCAACGTCCTGACTTTC | TRBJ2-6 | - | TRBV30 | TRBD1
CASSEVWTGGHEQYF | TGTGCCAGCAGTGAAGTTTGGACAGGGGGTCACGAGCAGTACTTC | TRBJ2-7 | once | TRBV6-1 | TRBD1
CASSQIQGSNEKLFF | TGCGCCAGCAGCCAGATACAGGGGTCTAATGAAAAACTGTTTTTT | TRBJ1-4 | - | TRBV4-1 | TRBD1